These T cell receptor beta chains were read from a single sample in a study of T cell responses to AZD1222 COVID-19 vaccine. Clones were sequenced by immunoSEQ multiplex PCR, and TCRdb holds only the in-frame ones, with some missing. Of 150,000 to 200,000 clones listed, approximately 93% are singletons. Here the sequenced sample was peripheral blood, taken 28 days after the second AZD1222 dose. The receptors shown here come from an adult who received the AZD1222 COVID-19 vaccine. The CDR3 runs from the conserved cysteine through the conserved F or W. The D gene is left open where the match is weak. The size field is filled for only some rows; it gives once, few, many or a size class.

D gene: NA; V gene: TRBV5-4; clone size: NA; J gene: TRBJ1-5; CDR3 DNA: TGTGCCAGCAGCCACGCGGGCGATCAGCCCCAGCATTTT; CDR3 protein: CASSHAGDQPQHF
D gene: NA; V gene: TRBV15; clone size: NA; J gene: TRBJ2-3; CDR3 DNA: TGTGCCACCAGCAGAGACCGCGGGGGCACAGATACGCAGTATTTT; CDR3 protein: CATSRDRGGTDTQYF
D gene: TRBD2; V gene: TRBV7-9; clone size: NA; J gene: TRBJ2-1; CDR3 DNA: TGTGCCAGCAGCTCGACTAGCGGGAGGGCCAATGAGCAGTTCTTC; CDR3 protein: CASSSTSGRANEQFF
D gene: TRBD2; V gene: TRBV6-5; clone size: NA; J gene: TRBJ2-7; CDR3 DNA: TGTGCCAGCAAGCGGGAGGTTTCCTACGAGCAGTACTTC; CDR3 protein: CASKREVSYEQYF
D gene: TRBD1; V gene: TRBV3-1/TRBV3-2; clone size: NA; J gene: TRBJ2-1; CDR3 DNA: TGTGCCAGCACCCAGGGGGCTATCAATGAGCAGTTCTTC; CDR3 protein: CASTQGAINEQFF
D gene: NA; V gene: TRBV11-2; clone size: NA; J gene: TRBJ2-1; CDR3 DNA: TGTGCCAGCAGCTTTGGTCTCCTCTCCGGAGAGCAGTTCTTC; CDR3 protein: CASSFGLLSGEQFF
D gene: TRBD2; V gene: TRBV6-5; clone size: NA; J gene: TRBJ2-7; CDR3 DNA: TGTGCCAGCAGGAGACTAGCGGGAGTTCTAGGCGAGCAGTACTTC; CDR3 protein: CASRRLAGVLGEQYF
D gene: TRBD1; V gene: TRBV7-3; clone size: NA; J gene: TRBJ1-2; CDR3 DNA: TGTGCCAGCAGCTCGCGTGCCGGGACAGGGTATGGCTACACCTTC; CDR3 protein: CASSSRAGTGYGYTF
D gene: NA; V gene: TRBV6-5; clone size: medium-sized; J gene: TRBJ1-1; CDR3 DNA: TGTGCCAGCAGTTACACGGTCAACACTGAAGCTTTCTTT; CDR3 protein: CASSYTVNTEAFF
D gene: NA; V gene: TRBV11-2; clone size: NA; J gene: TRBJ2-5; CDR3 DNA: TGTGCCAGCAGCTTAAGCCACCAAGAGACCCAGTACTTC; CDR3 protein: CASSLSHQETQYF
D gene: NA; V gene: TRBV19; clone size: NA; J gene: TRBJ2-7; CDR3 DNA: TGTGCATCGGGCAGGGGACATTCCAGCTCCTACGAGCAGTACTTC; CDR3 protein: CASGRGHSSSYEQYF
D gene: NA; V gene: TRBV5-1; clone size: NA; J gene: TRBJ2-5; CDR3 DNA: TGCGCCAGCAGCTTGGGCGTAGAAGAGACCCAGTACTTC; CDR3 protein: CASSLGVEETQYF
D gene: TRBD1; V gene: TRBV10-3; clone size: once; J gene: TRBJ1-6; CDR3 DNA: TGTGCCATCAGTGGGGGACAGTCCAATTCACCCCTCCACTTT; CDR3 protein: CAISGGQSNSPLHF
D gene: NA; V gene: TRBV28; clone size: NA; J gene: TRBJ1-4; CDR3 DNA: TGTGCCAGCAGTTTGGGGCAGGCCTCTAATGAAAAACTGTTTTTT; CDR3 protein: CASSLGQASNEKLFF
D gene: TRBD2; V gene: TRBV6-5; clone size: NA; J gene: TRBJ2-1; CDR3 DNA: TGTGCCAGCAGTTACCGGGACTACCACAATGAGCAGTTCTTC; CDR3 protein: CASSYRDYHNEQFF
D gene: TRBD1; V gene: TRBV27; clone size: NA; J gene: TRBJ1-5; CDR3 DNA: TGTGCCAGCAGTGGGACAGGGGCAAATCAGCCCCAGCATTTT; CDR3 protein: CASSGTGANQPQHF
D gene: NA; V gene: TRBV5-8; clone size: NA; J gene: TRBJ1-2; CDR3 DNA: TGTGCCAGCAGCTTGGACTTTAACTATGGCTACACCTTC; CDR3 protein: CASSLDFNYGYTF
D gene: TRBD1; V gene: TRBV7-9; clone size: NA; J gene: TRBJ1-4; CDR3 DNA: TGTGCCAGCAGCCAGGACAGGGTTGATGAAAAACTGTTTTTT; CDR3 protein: CASSQDRVDEKLFF
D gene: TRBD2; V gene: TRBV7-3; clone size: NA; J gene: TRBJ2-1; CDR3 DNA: TGTGCCAGCAGCTTATCCGCGGGGAGGGGTGAGCAGTTCTTC; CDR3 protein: CASSLSAGRGEQFF
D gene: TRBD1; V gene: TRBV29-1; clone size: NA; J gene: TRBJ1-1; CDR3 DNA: TGCAGCGTTGAGGCCGACAGGGGGGGCGGAGCTTTCTTT; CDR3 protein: CSVEADRGGGAFF
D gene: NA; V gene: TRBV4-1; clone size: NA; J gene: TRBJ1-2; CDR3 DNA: TGCGCCAGCAGCCAAGAATCAGCGTCCCCGAACTATGGCTACACCTTC; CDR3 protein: CASSQESASPNYGYTF
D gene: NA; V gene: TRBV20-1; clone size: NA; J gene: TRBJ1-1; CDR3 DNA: TGCAGTGCTGATCGGGTGGCGGGAGCTTTCTTT; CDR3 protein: CSADRVAGAFF
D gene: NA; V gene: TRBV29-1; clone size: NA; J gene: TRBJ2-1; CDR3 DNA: TGCAGCGTTGAAGGGGCACTAAGCGGCCCCTACAATGAGCAGTTCTTC; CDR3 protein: CSVEGALSGPYNEQFF
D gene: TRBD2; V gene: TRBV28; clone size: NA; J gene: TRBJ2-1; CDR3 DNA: TGTGCCAGCACCTATAGCGGGAGGGCCAATGAGCAGTTCTTC; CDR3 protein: CASTYSGRANEQFF
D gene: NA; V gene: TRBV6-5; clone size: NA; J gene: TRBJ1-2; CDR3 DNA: TGTGCCAGCAGAATTGACAACTATGGCTACACCTTC; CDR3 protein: CASRIDNYGYTF
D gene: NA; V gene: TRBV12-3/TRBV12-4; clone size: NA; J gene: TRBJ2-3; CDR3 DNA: TGTGCCAGCAGCCTGTATAGCACAGATACGCAGTATTTT; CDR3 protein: CASSLYSTDTQYF
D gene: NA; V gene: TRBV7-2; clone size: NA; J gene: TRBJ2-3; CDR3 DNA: TGTGCCAGCAGCTTAATCCGTCAGGGGCCTCGCACAGATACGCAGTATTTT; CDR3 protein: CASSLIRQGPRTDTQYF
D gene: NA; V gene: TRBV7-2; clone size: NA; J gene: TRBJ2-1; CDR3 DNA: TGTGCCAGCAGCTCAGTAGGGCAGAATGAGCAGTTCTTC; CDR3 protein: CASSSVGQNEQFF
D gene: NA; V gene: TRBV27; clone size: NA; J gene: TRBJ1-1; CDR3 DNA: TGTGCCAGCAGTTTATTGGCAGGGAGGGACACTGAAGCTTTCTTT; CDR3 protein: CASSLLAGRDTEAFF
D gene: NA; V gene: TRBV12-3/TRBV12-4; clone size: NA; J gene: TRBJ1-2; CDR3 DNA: TGTGCCAGCAGTTTACAGGGATACTATGGCTACACCTTC; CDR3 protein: CASSLQGYYGYTF
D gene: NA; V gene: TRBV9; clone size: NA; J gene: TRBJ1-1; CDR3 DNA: TGTGCCAGCAGCGTAGCCCAGGCAGGGTACACTGAAGCTTTCTTT; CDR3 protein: CASSVAQAGYTEAFF
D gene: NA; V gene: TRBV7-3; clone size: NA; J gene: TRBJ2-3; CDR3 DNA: TGTGCCAGCAGCTTAGCGCGGCGGGGAAGCACAGATACGCAGTATTTT; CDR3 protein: CASSLARRGSTDTQYF
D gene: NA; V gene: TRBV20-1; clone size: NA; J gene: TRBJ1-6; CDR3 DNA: TGCAGTGCTAGTAACATGTTGTCACCCCTCCACTTT; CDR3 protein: CSASNMLSPLHF
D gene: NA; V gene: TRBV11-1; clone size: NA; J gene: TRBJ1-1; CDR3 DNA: TGTGCCAGCAGCTTCGCTCTGAACACTGAAGCTTTCTTT; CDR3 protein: CASSFALNTEAFF
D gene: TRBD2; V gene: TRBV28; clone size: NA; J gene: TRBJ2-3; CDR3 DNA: TGTGCCACTTCAGGACTAGCGGGGGGTGGTAGCACAGATACGCAGTATTTT; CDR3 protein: CATSGLAGGGSTDTQYF
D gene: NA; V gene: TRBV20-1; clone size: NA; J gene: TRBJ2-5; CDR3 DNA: TGCAGTGCTAGAGAGGGGGAGACCCAGTACTTC; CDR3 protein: CSAREGETQYF
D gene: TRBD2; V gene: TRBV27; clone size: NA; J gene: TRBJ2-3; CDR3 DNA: TGTGCCAGCAGTTTCTTTCTAGCGGGTACAGATACGCAGTATTTT; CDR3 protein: CASSFFLAGTDTQYF